What follows are 8 T cell receptor beta chains derived from one specimen sequenced in a study of spatial heterogeneity in lung cancer. TCRdb reprocessed the 5' RACE reads with MiXCR, giving one entry per CDR3 protein. The sample lists approximately 44,000 distinct CDR3 sequences, around 15% occurring once. Time point defined: sample taken at primary tumor resection. The sample in question was PBMCs, obtained at surgery. These receptors were collected from a male donor with early-stage non-small cell lung cancer.

The J gene is TRBJ2-5, the V gene TRBV12-5, with D unresolved. The V end lost 0 bases, the J end lost 2 bases, and 19 bases lay between the germline ends. The CDR3 consists of 18 residues. CDR1 and CDR2 from the germline V gene are LGHNT and FRNRAP. The CDR3 bases are TGTGCTAGTGGTTTGGTATTAGGTGAGATAGATACACAAGAGACCCAGTACTTC. It codes for CASGLVLGEIDTQETQYF.

As DNA, the CDR3 is TGTGCCAGCAGTTCTGGGGCCAACGTCCTGACTTTC. As protein: CASSSGANVLTF. The rearrangement links TRBV25-1 to TRBJ2-6; D unresolved. The CDR3 runs 12 residues. The V gene lost 5 bases and the J gene lost 1 base, with 0 bases spanning the gap. The germline gives CDR1 MGHDK, CDR2 SYGVNS.

This clonotype has ten or more counts. The chain employs TRBV29-1 and TRBJ1-6; 8 nucleotides align to TRBD1. The CDR3 has 13 residues. The junction had 6 bases not matched to a gene; V was cut back by 6 bases and J by 8 bases. Germline assignment: CDR1 SQVTM and CDR2 ANQGSEA. CDR3 residues: CSVAQGVDSPLHF. DNA for the CDR3: TGCAGCGTGGCACAGGGGGTGGATTCACCCCTCCACTTT. The full variable domain, in which reference TRBV29-1 and TRBJ1-6 provide the parts outside the CDR3, is SAVISQKPSRDICQRGTSLTIQCQVDSQVTMMFWYRQQPGQSLTLIATANQGSEATYESGFVIDKFPISRPNLTFSTLTVSNMSPEDSSIYLCSVAQGVDSPLHFGNGTRLTVT.

The CDR3 reads CSASGTSGGGETQYF. In DNA, the CDR3 is TGCAGTGCCAGCGGGACTAGCGGGGGTGGAGAGACCCAGTACTTC. V is TRBV20-1 and J is TRBJ2-5, with 14 bases identical to TRBD2. The germline gives CDR1 DFQATT, CDR2 SNEGSKA (reference sequence). V dropped 6 bases and J dropped 4; count of bases not matched to a gene: 7. This CDR3 contains 15 residues.

The chain carries TRBV29-1 and TRBJ2-2; 9 positions agree with TRBD2. V was pared by 6 bases and J by 10 bases, with 9 bases of the junction left unmatched. The germline V gene has CDR1 SQVTM and CDR2 ANQGSEA. CDR3 length equals 13 residues. CDR3 coding DNA: TGCAGCGTCTCGACTAGCGGTAACGAGGAGCTGTTTTTT. This gives the protein CSVSTSGNEELFF.

This clonotype was seen more than once but under ten times. This chain joins TRBV20-1 and TRBJ2-7; 8 bases are shared with TRBD2. Per germline, CDR1 DFQATT and CDR2 SNEGSKA (reference sequence). The CDR3 spans 18 residues. J was trimmed by 0 bases and V by 4 bases; bases with no gene match: 17. The CDR3 DNA follows: TGCAGTGCTATACCCGGTGGGACTAGAGTTTCAGGCTCCTACGAGCAGTACTTC. It specifies CSAIPGGTRVSGSYEQYF.

This clonotype was found a few times. The V call is TRBV20-1, the J call TRBJ2-3; D possibly corresponds to TRBD1 (5 bases). V was pared by 5 bases and J by 0 bases, with 12 bases between. Germline CDR1 and CDR2: DFQATT and SNEGSKA (reference sequence). The CDR3 is 14 amino acids. The CDR3 DNA reads as TGCAGTGCTCTGGGGCCTGGAAGCACAGATACGCAGTATTTT. Translating gives CSALGPGSTDTQYF.

This clonotype was observed a few times. This rearrangement joins TRBV7-2 to TRBJ2-3; 8 bases line up with TRBD2. The CDR3 totals 19 residues. V trimming: 2 bases; J trimming: 5 bases; junction bases outside the gene matches: 18. CDR1 SGHTA and CDR2 FQGNSA come from the germline V gene. The chain's CDR3 is CASSLLGASGPGAGDTQYF. In DNA, the CDR3 is TGTGCCAGCAGCTTATTAGGGGCTAGCGGGCCCGGGGCGGGAGATACGCAGTATTTT.